This T cell receptor (beta chain) came from a study of blood T cell repertoires in COVID-19. Study overall: The origin of the acute and convalescent COVID-19 samples was the United States, Italy and Spain. The cDNA or gDNA used as material had been derived from T cells, B-cell-depleted T cells, or PBMCs.

Original handling: Reference gene primer amplification gave nucleated cell count estimates. Libraries were prepared by immunoSEQ multiplex PCR; TCRdb keeps only in-frame clonotypes and omits some of them. The D gene and trimming were derived from the DNA, and the V and J assignments and clone size from that table. The sample yields tens of thousands of clones, 80% to 90% seen once. The CDR3 totals 15 residues. Trimming took 5 bases from V and 7 from J; bases not matched to a gene: 7. CDR1 SNHLY and CDR2 FYNNEI come from the germline V gene. Input material: peripheral blood. The genes are TRBV2 and TRBJ2-1; TRBD1 agrees at 11 bases. This TCR was recovered from an older man with acute or convalescent COVID-19. This CDR3 is CASSTGQGAINEQFF. Here the CDR3 DNA reads TGTGCCAGCAGTACAGGACAGGGGGCGATAAATGAGCAGTTCTTC.